This T cell receptor beta chain was retrieved from a study of T cells after yellow fever vaccination. Study-level results: Once the booster was given, most primary-vaccination clones reappeared, at approximately 97% for CD4 and roughly 90% for CD8. Though weaker, the secondary response peaked faster, on day 5 versus 15.

TCRdb independently ran MiXCR on the 5' RACE reads; one entry per CDR3 protein. The table has about 300,000 distinct CDR3 sequences, roughly 4.3% seen once. The CDR3 sequence is 15 residues long. J gave up 2 bases and V 6 bases, and 8 bases lay outside the gene matches. Germline V gene sequence: CDR1 MDHEN, CDR2 SYDVKM. The table lists this clonotype with many counts. No antigen is known for it. The sequencing used PBMCs, collected 5 days after the yellow fever booster vaccination. The sequence derives from a man younger than 30 who received the YFV17D yellow fever vaccine. This chain links TRBV28 with TRBJ2-7; 9 bases fit TRBD1. This chain's CDR3 is CASSQSWDRAYEQYV. CDR3 nucleotide sequence: TGTGCCAGCAGCCAATCCTGGGACAGGGCCTACGAGCAGTACGTC.